This TCR beta chain comes out of a study of OX40 agonist ivuxolimab in advanced cancers. Study context: Ivuxolimab was delivered to patients intravenously every 2 weeks at doses spanning 0.01 to 10 mg/kg. Partial responses were achieved by three patients: one hepatocellular carcinoma, two cutaneous melanoma. Study findings and constraints: By week 6 at 0.1 to 3.0 mg/kg, blood CD4+ and CD8+ T cells had expanded clonally. CD8+ T cells averaged more expanded clones than CD4+.

Remarks on this clone: Its target is not known.

Generated by immunoSEQ multiplex PCR, the TCRdb table keeps only in-frame clones and is missing some. The sample contains 35,000 to 50,000 clones, roughly 90% of which appear only once. The sequenced sample was CD4+ or CD8+ T cells sorted from blood, obtained in a trial of the OX40 agonist ivuxolimab. The receptor's source is an adult with an advanced solid tumor such as melanoma, head and neck, liver or kidney cancer.

This CDR3 is CASKLLSLGTGELFF. The CDR3 DNA is TGTGCCAGCAAACTTCTCTCTTTGGGCACCGGGGAGCTGTTTTTT. The chain joins TRBV2 to TRBJ2-2; D not certain. Germline CDR1 reads SNHLY; CDR2 reads FYNNEI. Trimming removed 7 bases from V and 4 bases from J, with 16 bases in between. CDR3 length equals 15 residues.